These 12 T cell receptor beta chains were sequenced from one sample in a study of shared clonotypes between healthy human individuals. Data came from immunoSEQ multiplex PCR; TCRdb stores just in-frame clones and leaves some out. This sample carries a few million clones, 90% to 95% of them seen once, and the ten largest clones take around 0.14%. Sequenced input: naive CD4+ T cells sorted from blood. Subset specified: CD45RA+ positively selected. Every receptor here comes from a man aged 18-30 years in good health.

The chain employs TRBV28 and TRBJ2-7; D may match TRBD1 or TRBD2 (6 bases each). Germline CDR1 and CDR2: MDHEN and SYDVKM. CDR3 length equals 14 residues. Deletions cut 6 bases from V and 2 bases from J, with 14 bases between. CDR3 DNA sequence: TGTGCCAGCAGCCCCCCCCGGGGGCCCTACGAGCAGTACTTC. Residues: CASSPPRGPYEQYF.

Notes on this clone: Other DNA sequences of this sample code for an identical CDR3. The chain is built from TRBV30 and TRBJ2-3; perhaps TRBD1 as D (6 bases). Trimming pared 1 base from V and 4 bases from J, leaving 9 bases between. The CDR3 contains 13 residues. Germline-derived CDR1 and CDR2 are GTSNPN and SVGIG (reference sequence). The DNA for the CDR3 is TGTGCCTGGAGTGGGCAGGGGCCAGATACGCAGTATTTT. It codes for CAWSGQGPDTQYF.

The CDR3, as DNA: TGTGCCAGCTCCAGGGGGACAGGGGACACAGATACGCAGTATTTT. Protein product: CASSRGTGDTDTQYF. The V and J genes are TRBV18 and TRBJ2-3; 10 nucleotides align to TRBD1. From germline, CDR1 is KGHSH and CDR2 LQKENI. The CDR3 spans 15 residues. Trimming cost V 6 bases and J 2 bases; bases outside gene matches: 5.

CDR3 sequence reads: CASSYDRIVNSPLHF. The DNA of the CDR3 is TGTGCCAGCAGTTACGACAGGATAGTTAACTCACCCCTCCACTTT. The rearrangement joins TRBV6-5 to TRBJ1-6; weak D call: TRBD1 (6 bases). Germline values: CDR1 MNHEY, CDR2 SVGAGI. V was cut by 2 bases and J by 10 bases, with 15 bases left in between. CDR3 length: 15 amino acids.

CDR3 in DNA: TGTGCCAGCAGTTCCGGGGGAAGGACGGGGGACTACGAGCAGTACTTC. It encodes CASSSGGRTGDYEQYF. The J gene is TRBJ2-7, the V gene TRBV6-6; possible D gene TRBD2, 6 bases. The CDR3 is made up of 16 amino acids. The germline gives CDR1 MNHNY, CDR2 SVGAGI (reference sequence). V was shortened by 4 bases and J by 3 bases, with 19 bases between the two germline ends.

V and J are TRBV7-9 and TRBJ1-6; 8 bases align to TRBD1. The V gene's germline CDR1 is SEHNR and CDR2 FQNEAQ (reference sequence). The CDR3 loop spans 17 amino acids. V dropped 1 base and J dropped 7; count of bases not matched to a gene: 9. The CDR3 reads CASSLGAGQGANSPLHF. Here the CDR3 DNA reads TGTGCCAGCAGCTTAGGTGCGGGGCAGGGGGCAAATTCACCCCTCCACTTT.

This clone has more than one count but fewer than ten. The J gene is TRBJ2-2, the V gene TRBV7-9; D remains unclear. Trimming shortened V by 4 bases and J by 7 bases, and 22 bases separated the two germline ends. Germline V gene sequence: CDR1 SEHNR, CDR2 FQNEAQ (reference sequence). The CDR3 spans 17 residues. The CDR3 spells CASSSGRDSNIIGELFF. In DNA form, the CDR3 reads TGTGCCAGCAGCTCCGGAAGGGATTCGAACATCATCGGGGAGCTGTTTTTT.

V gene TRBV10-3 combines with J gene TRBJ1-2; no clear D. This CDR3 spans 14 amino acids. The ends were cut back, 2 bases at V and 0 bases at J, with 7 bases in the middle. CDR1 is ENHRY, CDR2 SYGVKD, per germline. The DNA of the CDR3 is TGTGCCATCAGTGAGAGACCAACTAACTATGGCTACACCTTC. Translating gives CAISERPTNYGYTF.

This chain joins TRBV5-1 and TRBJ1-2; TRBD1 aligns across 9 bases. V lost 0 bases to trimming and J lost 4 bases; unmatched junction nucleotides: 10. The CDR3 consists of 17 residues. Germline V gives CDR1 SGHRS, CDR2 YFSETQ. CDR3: CASSLAEDRGRFYGYTF. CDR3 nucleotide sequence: TGCGCCAGCAGCTTGGCCGAGGACAGGGGACGATTCTATGGCTACACCTTC.

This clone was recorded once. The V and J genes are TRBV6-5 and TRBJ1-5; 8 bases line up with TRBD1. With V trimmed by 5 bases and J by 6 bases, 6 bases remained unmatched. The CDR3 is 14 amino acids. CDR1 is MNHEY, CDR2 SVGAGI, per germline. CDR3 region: CASSQGAVSQPQHF. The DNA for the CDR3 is TGTGCCAGCAGTCAGGGGGCAGTGAGTCAGCCCCAGCATTTT.

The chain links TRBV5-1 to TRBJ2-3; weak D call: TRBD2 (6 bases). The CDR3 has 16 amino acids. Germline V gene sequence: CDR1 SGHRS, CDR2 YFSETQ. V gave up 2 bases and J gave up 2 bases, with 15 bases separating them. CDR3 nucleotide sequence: TGCGCCAGCAGCTTTATAAGCGGGCCGCCCACAGATACGCAGTATTTT. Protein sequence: CASSFISGPPTDTQYF.

CDR3 in amino acids: CASSMAGWVPDTQYF. CDR3 DNA sequence: TGTGCCAGTAGTATGGCGGGATGGGTTCCAGATACGCAGTATTTT. The V gene is TRBV19, the J gene TRBJ2-3; D may be TRBD2 (6 bases). V was shortened by 3 bases and J by 4 bases, with 14 bases between the two germline ends. Germline V gene sequence: CDR1 LNHDA, CDR2 SQIVND (reference sequence). There are 15 residues in the CDR3.